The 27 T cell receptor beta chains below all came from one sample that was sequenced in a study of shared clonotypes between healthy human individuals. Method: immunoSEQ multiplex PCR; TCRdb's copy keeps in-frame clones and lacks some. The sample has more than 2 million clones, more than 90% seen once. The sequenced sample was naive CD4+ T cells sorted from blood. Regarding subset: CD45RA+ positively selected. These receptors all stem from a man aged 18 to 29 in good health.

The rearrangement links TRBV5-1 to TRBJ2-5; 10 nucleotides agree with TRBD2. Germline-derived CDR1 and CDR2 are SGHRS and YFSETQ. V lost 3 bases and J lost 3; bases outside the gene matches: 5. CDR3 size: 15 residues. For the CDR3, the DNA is TGCGCCAGCAGCTATAGCGGGGGGCGGGAAGAGACCCAGTACTTC. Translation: CASSYSGGREETQYF.

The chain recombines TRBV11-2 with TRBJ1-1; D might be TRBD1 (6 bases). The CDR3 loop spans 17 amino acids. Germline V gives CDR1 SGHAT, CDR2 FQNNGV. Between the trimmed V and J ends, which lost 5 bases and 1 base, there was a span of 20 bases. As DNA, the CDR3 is TGTGCCAGCAGCCCTAAAAGGGGGGGGCGGACGAACACTGAAGCTTTCTTT. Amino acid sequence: CASSPKRGGRTNTEAFF.

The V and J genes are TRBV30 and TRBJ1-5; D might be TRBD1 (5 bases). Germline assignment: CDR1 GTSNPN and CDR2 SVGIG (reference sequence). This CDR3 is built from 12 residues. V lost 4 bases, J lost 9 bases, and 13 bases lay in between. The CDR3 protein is CAWTTGLGPQHF. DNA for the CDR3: TGTGCCTGGACCACGGGGCTGGGGCCCCAGCATTTT.

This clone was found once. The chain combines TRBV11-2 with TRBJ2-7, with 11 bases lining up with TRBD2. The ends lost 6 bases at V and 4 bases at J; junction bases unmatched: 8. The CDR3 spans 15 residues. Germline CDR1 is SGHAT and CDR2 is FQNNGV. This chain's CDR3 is CASRDLAGGRYEQYF. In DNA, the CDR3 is TGTGCCAGCAGGGATCTAGCGGGGGGTCGGTACGAGCAGTACTTC. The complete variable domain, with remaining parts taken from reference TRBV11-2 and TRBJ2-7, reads EAGVAQSPRYKIIEKRQSVAFWCNPISGHATLYWYQQILGQGPKLLIQFQNNGVVDDSQLPKDRFSAERLKGVDSTLKIQPAKLEDSAVYLCASRDLAGGRYEQYFGPGTRLTVT.

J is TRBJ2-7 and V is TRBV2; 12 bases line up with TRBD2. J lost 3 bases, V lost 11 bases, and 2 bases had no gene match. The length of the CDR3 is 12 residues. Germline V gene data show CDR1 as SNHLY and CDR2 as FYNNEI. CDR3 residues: CAGGLAGYEQYF. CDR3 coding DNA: TGTGCCGGGGGACTAGCGGGCTACGAGCAGTACTTC.

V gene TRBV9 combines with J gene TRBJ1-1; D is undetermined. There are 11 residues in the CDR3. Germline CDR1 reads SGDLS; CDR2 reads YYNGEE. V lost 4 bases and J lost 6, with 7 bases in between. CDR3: CASSSGAEAFF. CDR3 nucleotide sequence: TGTGCCAGCAGCTCGGGAGCTGAAGCTTTCTTT.

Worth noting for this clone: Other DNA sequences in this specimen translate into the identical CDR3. The CDR3 sequence: CASSFGQGSYEQYF. CDR3 DNA: TGTGCCAGCAGCTTCGGGCAGGGGTCCTACGAGCAGTACTTC. The rearrangement uses TRBV7-6 and TRBJ2-7; D might be TRBD1 (6 bases). Germline V lookup: CDR1 SGHVS, CDR2 FNYEAQ. CDR3 size: 14 residues. Trimming left V 3 bases short and J 1 base short, with 10 bases between.

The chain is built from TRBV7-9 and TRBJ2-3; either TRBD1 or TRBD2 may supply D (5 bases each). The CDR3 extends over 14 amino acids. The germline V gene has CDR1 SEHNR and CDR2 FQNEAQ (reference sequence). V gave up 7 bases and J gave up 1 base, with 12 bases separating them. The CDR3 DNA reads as TGTGCCAGCACCAGGGCCGGGGGCACAGATACGCAGTATTTT. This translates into CASTRAGGTDTQYF.

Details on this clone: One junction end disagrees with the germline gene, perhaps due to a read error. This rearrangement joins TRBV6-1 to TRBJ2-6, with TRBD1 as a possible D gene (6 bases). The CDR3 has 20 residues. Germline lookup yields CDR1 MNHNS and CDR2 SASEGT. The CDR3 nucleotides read TGTGCCAGCAGTCAAGCCAAACAGGGTTCACTCAGTCGAGGGGCCAACGTCCTGACTTTC. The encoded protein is CASSQAKQGSLSRGANVLTF.

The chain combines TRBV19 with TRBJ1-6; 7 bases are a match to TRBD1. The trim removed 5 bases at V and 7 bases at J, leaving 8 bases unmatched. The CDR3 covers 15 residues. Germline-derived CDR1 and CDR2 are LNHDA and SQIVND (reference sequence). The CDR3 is CASSERQGGNSPLHF. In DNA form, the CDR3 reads TGTGCCAGTAGTGAAAGACAGGGAGGAAATTCACCCCTCCACTTT.

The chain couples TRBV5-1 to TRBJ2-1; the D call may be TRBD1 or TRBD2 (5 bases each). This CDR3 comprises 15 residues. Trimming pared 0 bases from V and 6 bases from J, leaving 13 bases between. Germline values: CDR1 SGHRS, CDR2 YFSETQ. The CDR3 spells CASSLDGTPINEQFF. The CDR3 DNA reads TGCGCCAGCAGCTTGGATGGGACCCCTATCAATGAGCAGTTCTTC.

The DNA for the CDR3 is TGTGCCAGCAGTCTATCCTTAGGGCCCCAGCATTTT. Its protein is CASSLSLGPQHF. The rearrangement links TRBV28 to TRBJ1-5, with D hard to call. Trimming removed 5 bases at V and 9 bases at J, with 11 bases between. Germline lookup yields CDR1 MDHEN and CDR2 SYDVKM. There are 12 residues in the CDR3. Looking up the rest from reference TRBV28 and TRBJ1-5 gives the full variable domain: DVKVTQSSRYLVKRTGEKVFLECVQDMDHENMFWYRQDPGLGLRLIYFSYDVKMKEKGDIPEGYSVSREKKERFSLILESASTNQTSMYLCASSLSLGPQHFGDGTRLSIL.

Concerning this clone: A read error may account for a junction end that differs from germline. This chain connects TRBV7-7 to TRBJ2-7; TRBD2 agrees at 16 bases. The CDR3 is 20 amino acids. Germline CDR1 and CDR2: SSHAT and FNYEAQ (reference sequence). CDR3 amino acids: CASSLGPGLAGGPSIYEQYF. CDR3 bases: TGTGCTAGCAGCTTAGGACCGGGACTAGCGGGAGGGCCGAGTATCTACGAGCAGTACTTC.

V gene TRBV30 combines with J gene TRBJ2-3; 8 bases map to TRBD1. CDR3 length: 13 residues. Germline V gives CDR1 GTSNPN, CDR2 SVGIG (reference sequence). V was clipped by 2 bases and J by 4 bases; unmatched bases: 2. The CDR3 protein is CAWSKQGADTQYF. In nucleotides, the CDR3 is TGTGCCTGGAGTAAACAGGGGGCAGATACGCAGTATTTT. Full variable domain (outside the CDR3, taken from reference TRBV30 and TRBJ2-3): SQTIHQWPATLVQPVGSPLSLECTVEGTSNPNLYWYRQAAGRGLQLLFYSVGIGQISSEVPQNLSASRPQDRQFILSSKKLLLSDSGFYLCAWSKQGADTQYFGPGTRLTVL.

CDR3 sequence reads: CASRNRVSNTEAFF. The CDR3 DNA is TGTGCCAGCAGGAACAGGGTTTCCAACACTGAAGCTTTCTTT. The V call is TRBV25-1, the J call TRBJ1-1; possibly TRBD1 for D (6 bases). V was cut by 6 bases and J by 2 bases, with 13 bases left in between. CDR3 length: 14 amino acids. Looked up from germline, CDR1 is MGHDK and CDR2 is SYGVNS.

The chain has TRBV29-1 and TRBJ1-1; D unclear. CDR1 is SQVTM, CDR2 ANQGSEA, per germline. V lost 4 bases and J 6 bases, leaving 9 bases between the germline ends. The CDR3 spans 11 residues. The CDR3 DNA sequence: TGCAGCGTTGTGGTGGGGTCTGAAGCTTTCTTT. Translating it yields CSVVVGSEAFF. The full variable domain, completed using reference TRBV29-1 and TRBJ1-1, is SAVISQKPSRDICQRGTSLTIQCQVDSQVTMMFWYRQQPGQSLTLIATANQGSEATYESGFVIDKFPISRPNLTFSTLTVSNMSPEDSSIYLCSVVVGSEAFFGQGTRLTVV.

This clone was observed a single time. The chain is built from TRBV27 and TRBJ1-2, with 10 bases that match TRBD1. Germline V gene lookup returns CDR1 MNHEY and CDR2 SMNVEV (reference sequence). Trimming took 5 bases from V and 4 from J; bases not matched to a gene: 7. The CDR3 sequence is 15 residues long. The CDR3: CASSARQGAVYGYTF. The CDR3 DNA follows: TGTGCCAGCAGTGCACGACAGGGGGCCGTCTATGGCTACACCTTC.

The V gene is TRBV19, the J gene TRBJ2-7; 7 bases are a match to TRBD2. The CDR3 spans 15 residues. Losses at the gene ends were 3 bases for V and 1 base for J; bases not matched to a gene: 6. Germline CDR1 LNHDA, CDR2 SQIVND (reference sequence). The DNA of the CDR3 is TGTGCCAGTAGTATGGGGCAGGGAGGGTCCTACGAGCAGTACTTC. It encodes CASSMGQGGSYEQYF. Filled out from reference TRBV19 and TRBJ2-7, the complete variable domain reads DGGITQSPKYLFRKEGQNVTLSCEQNLNHDAMYWYRQDPGQGLRLIYYSQIVNDFQKGDIAEGYSVSREKKESFPLTVTSAQKNPTAFYLCASSMGQGGSYEQYFGPGTRLTVT.

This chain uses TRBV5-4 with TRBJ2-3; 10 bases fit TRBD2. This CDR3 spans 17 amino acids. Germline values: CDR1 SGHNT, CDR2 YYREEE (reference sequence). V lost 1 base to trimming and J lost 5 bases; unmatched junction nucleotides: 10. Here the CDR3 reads CASSLLGRAGGQDTQYF. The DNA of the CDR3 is TGTGCCAGCAGCTTGCTGGGAAGAGCGGGGGGGCAAGATACGCAGTATTTT. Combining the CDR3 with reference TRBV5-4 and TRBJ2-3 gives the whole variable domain ETGVTQSPTHLIKTRGQQVTLRCSSQSGHNTVSWYQQALGQGPQFIFQYYREEENGRGNFPPRFSGLQFPNYSSELNVNALELDDSALYLCASSLLGRAGGQDTQYFGPGTRLTVL.

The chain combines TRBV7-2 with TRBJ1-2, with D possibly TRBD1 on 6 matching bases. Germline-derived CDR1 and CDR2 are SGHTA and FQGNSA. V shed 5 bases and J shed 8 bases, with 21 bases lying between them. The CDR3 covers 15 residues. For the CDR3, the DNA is TGTGCCAGCAGCCCCCAGGACAGTTCCCTCCTGGGCTACACCTTC. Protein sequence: CASSPQDSSLLGYTF.

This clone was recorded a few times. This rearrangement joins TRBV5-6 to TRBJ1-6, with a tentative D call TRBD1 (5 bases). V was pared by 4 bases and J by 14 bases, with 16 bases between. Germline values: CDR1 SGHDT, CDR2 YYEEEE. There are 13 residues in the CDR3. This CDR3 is CASSGAGGATLHF. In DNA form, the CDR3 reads TGTGCCAGCAGCGGAGCCGGAGGGGCCACCCTCCACTTT.

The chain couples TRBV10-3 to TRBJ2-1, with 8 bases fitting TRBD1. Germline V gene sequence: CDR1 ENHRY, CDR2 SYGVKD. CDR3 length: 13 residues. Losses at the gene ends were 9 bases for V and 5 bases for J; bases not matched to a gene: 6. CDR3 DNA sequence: TGTGCCATTGAGACAGGGGCAGACAATGAGCAGTTCTTC. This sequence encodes CAIETGADNEQFF.

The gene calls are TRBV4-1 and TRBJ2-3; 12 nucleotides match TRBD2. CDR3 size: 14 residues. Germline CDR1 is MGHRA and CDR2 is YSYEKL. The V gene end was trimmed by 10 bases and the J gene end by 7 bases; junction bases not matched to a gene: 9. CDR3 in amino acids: CATAGLAGLNTQYF. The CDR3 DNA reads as TGCGCCACCGCTGGACTAGCGGGGTTAAATACGCAGTATTTT.

CDR3 residues: CAWGPGGGKTQYF. CDR3 bases: TGTGCCTGGGGCCCAGGGGGCGGAAAGACCCAGTACTTC. V usage is TRBV30 and J usage is TRBJ2-5; 8 positions match TRBD1. This CDR3 has 13 amino acids. From germline, CDR1 is GTSNPN and CDR2 SVGIG (reference sequence). With V trimmed by 5 bases and J by 6 bases, 8 bases remained unmatched.

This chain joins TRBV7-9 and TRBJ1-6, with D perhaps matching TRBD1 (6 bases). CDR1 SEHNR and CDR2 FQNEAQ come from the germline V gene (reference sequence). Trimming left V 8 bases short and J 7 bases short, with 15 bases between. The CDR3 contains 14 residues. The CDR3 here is CASSGGEPNSPLHF. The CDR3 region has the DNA TGTGCCAGCTCGGGGGGCGAACCAAATTCACCCCTCCACTTT.

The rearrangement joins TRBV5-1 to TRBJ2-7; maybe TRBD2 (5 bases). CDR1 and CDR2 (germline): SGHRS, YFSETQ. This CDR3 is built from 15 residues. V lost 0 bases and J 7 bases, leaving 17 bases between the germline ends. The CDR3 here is CASSLDGVKSVEQYF. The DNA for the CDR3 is TGCGCCAGCAGCTTGGACGGGGTTAAGTCCGTTGAGCAGTACTTC.

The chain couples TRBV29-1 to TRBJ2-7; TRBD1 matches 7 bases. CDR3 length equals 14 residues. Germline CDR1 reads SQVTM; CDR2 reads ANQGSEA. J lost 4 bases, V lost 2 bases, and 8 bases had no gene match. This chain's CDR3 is CSVEPGTDSYEQYF. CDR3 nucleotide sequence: TGCAGCGTTGAACCCGGGACAGATTCTTACGAGCAGTACTTC.